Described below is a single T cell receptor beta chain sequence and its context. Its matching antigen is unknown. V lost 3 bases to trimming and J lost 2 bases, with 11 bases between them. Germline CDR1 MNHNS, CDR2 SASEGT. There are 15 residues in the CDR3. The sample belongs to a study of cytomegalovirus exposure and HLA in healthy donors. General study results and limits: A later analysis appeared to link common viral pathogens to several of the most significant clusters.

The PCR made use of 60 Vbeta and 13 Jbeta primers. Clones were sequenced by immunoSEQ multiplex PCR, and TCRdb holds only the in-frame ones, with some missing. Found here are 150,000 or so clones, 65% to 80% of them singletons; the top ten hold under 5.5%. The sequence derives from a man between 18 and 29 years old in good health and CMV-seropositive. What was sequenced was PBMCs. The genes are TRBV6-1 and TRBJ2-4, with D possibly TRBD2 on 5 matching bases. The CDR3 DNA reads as TGTGCCAGCAGTGACTTGCCGGGGACCAAAAACATTCAGTACTTC. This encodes CASSDLPGTKNIQYF.